The source of this T cell receptor beta chain is a study of radiotherapy plus CTLA-4 blockade in lung cancer. This clone was counted between two and nine times. The method was immunoSEQ multiplex PCR; TCRdb's version includes in-frame clones alone and lacks a portion of them. The table shows about 87,000 clones, with more than 85% occurring only once. This CDR3 has 13 amino acids. Germline V gives CDR1 KGHSH, CDR2 LQKENI. Between the trimmed V and J ends, which lost 8 bases and 4 bases, there was a span of 9 bases. The origin of this receptor is a human donor with non-small cell lung cancer that progressed on radiotherapy plus ipilimumab. Sample: peripheral blood, taken from a patient treated with radiotherapy plus ipilimumab. V and J are TRBV18 and TRBJ2-6; D ambiguous. CDR3 region: CASAVSGANVLTF. The CDR3 bases are TGTGCCAGCGCCGTCTCAGGGGCCAACGTCCTGACTTTC.